These T cell receptor beta chains were read from a single sample in a study of neurological immune-mediated disorders. TCRdb called the 5' RACE reads again in MiXCR, with one record for every CDR3 protein. The sample shows 25,000 to 35,000 distinct CDR3 sequences, 15% of them seen only once. The sample taken for sequencing was PBMCs. The receptor set was obtained from a man between 65 and 80 years old in good health. The CDR3 runs from the conserved cysteine through the conserved F or W. Each record gives: clone size, D gene, J gene, V gene, CDR3 protein, CDR3 DNA. D genes are given only for firm matches. Part of the rows lack a size; the others show once, few, many or a class for expanded clones.

>-|-|TRBJ2-3|TRBV6-2/TRBV6-3
CASGRKGDTQYF
TGTGCCAGCGGAAGGAAGGGAGATACACAGTATTTT
>many|TRBD2|TRBJ2-7|TRBV7-2
CASSLRVTSGSYEQYF
TGTGCCAGCAGCTTACGGGTGACTAGCGGAAGCTACGAGCAGTACTTC
>many|TRBD1|TRBJ1-2|TRBV18
CASSLDRVANYGYTF
TGTGCCAGCTCCCTCGACAGGGTAGCTAACTATGGCTACACCTTC
>many|TRBD1|TRBJ1-4|TRBV7-8
CASSLDGTANEKLFF
TGTGCCAGCAGCTTAGATGGGACAGCTAATGAAAAACTGTTTTTT
>many|TRBD1|TRBJ2-3|TRBV7-9
CASSLLQGVDTQYF
TGTGCCAGCAGCTTACTACAGGGGGTTGATACGCAGTATTTT
>-|-|TRBJ2-1|TRBV11-3
CASSPTGSEQFF
TGTGCCAGCAGCCCAACAGGGAGTGAGCAGTTCTTC
>many|-|TRBJ1-4|TRBV9
CASSVRQKGEKLFF
TGTGCCAGCAGCGTACGACAGAAGGGCGAAAAACTGTTTTTT
>many|-|TRBJ2-7|TRBV12-3/TRBV12-4
CASSLASSPYEQYF
TGTGCCAGCAGTTTAGCTAGCAGCCCCTACGAGCAGTACTTC
>many|TRBD1|TRBJ1-1|TRBV5-6
CASSITGAWDTEAFF
TGTGCCAGCAGCATAACAGGGGCGTGGGACACTGAAGCTTTCTTT
>-|-|TRBJ1-2|TRBV10-3
CAISETTQGTGGYTF
TGTGCCATCAGTGAGACTACTCAGGGGACGGGCGGCTACACCTTC
>many|-|TRBJ2-7|TRBV7-2
CASSFNLGGEQYF
TGTGCCAGCAGCTTCAATCTAGGAGGCGAGCAGTACTTC